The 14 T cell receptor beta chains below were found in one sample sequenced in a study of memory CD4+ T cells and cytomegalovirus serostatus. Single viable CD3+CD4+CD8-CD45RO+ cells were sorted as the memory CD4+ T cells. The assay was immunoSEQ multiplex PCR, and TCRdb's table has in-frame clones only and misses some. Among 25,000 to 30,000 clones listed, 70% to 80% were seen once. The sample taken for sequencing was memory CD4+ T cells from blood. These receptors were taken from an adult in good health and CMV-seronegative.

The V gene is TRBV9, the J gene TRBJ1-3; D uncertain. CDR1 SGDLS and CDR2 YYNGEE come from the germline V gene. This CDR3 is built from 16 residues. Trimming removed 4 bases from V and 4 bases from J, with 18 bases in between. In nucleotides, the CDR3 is TGTGCCAGCAGCATAAGCCCGGAGGGTTCAGGAAACACCATATATTTT. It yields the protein CASSISPEGSGNTIYF. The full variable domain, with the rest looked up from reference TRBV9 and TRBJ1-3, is DSGVTQTPKHLITATGQRVTLRCSPRSGDLSVYWYQQSLDQGLQFLIQYYNGEERAKGNILERFSAQQFPDLHSELNLSSLELGDSALYFCASSISPEGSGNTIYFGEGSWLTVV.

CDR3: CASSFEGNQETQYF. Written as DNA, the CDR3 is TGCGCCAGCAGCTTTGAGGGGAACCAAGAGACCCAGTACTTC. This chain links TRBV5-1 with TRBJ2-5; D assignment may be TRBD1 or TRBD2 (5 bases each). V was cut by 2 bases and J by 0 bases, with 8 bases left in between. From germline, CDR1 is SGHRS and CDR2 YFSETQ. The CDR3 totals 14 residues.

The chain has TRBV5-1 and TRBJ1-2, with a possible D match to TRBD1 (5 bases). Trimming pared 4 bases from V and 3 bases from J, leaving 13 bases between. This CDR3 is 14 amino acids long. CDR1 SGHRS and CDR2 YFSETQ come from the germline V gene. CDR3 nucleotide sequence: TGCGCCAGCAGCGATCAGGGCAGGGACTATGGCTACACCTTC. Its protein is CASSDQGRDYGYTF. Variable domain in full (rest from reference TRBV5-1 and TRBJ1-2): KAGVTQTPRYLIKTRGQQVTLSCSPISGHRSVSWYQQTPGQGLQFLFEYFSETQRNKGNFPGRFSGRQFSNSRSEMNVSTLELGDSALYLCASSDQGRDYGYTFGSGTRLTVV.

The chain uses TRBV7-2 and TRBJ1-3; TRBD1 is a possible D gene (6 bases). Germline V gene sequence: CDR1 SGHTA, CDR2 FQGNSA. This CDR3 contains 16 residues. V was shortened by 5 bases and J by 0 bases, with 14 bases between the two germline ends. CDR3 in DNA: TGTGCCAGCAGCCCCATGGGGGGGCGCTCTGGAAACACCATATATTTT. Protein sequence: CASSPMGGRSGNTIYF.

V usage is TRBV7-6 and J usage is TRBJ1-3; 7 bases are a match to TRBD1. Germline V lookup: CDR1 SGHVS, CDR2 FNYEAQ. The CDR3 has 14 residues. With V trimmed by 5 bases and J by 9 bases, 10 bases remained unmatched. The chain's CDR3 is CASSKRGREGTIYF. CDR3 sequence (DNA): TGTGCCAGCAGCAAAAGGGGGCGGGAAGGCACCATATATTTT.

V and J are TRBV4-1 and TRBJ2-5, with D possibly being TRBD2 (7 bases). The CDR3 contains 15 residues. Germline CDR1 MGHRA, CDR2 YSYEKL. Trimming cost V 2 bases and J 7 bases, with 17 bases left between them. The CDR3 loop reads CASSQYAGAYGTQYF. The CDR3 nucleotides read TGCGCCAGCAGCCAATACGCGGGGGCCTATGGGACCCAGTACTTC.

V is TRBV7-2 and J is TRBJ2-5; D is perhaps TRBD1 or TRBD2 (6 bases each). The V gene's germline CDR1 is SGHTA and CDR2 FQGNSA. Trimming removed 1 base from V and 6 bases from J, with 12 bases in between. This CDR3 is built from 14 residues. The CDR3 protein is CASSLEGGLKTQYF. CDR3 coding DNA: TGTGCCAGCAGCTTAGAGGGGGGCTTAAAGACCCAGTACTTC.

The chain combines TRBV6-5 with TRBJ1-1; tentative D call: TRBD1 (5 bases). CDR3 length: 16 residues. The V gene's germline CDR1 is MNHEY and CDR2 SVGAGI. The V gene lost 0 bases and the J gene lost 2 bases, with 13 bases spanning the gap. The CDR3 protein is CASSYSSGLINTEAFF. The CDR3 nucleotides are TGTGCCAGCAGTTACTCGTCAGGGTTGATCAACACTGAAGCTTTCTTT.

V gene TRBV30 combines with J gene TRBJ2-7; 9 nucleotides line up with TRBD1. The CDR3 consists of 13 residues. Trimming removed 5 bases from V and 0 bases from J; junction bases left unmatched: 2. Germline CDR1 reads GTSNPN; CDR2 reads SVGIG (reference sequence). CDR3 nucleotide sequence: TGTGCCTGGGAGACAGGGGGCTCCTACGAGCAGTACTTC. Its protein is CAWETGGSYEQYF. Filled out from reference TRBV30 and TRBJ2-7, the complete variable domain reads SQTIHQWPATLVQPVGSPLSLECTVEGTSNPNLYWYRQAAGRGLQLLFYSVGIGQISSEVPQNLSASRPQDRQFILSSKKLLLSDSGFYLCAWETGGSYEQYFGPGTRLTVT.

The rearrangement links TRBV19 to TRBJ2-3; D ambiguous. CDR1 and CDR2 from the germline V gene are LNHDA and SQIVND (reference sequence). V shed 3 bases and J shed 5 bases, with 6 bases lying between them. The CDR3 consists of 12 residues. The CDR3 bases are TGTGCCAGTAGTATCACCGGAGATACGCAGTATTTT. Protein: CASSITGDTQYF.

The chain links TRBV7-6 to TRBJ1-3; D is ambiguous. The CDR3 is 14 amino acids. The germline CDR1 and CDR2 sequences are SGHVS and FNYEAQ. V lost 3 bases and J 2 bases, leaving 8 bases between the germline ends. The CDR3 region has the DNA TGTGCCAGCAGCTTGGAAGTCGCTGGAAACACCATATATTTT. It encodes CASSLEVAGNTIYF.

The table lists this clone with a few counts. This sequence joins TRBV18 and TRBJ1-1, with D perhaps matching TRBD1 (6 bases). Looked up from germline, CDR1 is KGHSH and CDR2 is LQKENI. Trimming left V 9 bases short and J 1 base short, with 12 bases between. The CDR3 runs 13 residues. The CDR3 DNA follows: TGTGCCAGTAGAACAGGGAGGAACACTGAAGCTTTCTTT. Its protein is CASRTGRNTEAFF.

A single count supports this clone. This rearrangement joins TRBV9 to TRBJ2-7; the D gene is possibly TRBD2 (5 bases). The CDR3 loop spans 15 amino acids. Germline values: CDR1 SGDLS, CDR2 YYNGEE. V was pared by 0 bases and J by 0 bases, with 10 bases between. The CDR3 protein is CASSVGAGNSYEQYF. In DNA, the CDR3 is TGTGCCAGCAGCGTAGGGGCGGGTAACTCCTACGAGCAGTACTTC.

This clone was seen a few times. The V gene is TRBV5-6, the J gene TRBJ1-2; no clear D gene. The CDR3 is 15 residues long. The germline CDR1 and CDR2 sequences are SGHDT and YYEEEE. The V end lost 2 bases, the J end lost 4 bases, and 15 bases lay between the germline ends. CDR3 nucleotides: TGTGCCAGCAGCTTTTCAGGACCCGCCGCCTATGGCTACACCTTC. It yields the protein CASSFSGPAAYGYTF.